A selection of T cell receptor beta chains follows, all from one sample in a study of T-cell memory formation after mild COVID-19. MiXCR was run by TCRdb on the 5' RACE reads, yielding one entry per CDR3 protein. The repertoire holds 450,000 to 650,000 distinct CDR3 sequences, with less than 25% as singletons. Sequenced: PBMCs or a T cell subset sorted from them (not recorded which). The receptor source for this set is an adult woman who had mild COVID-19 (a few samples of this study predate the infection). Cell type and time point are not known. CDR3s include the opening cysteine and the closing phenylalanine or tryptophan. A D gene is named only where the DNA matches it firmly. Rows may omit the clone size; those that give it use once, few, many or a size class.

CDR3nt: TGTGCCAGCAGCTTAGAAGCGGGGGGACGCACAGATACGCAGTATTTT
CDR3aa: CASSLEAGGRTDTQYF
j_gene: TRBJ2-3
abundance: NA
v_gene: TRBV7-8
d_gene: TRBD2

CDR3nt: TGTGCCAGCAGTTTAGCCGACAGGGTTGACACCATATATTTT
CDR3aa: CASSLADRVDTIYF
j_gene: TRBJ1-3
abundance: few
v_gene: TRBV12-3/TRBV12-4
d_gene: TRBD1

CDR3nt: TGTGCCACCAGCAGAGATCGCAGGGGCGAGACCCAGTACTTC
CDR3aa: CATSRDRRGETQYF
j_gene: TRBJ2-5
abundance: NA
v_gene: TRBV15
d_gene: NA

CDR3nt: TGTGCCAGCTCCGGGACAGGTATCTACGAGCAGTACTTC
CDR3aa: CASSGTGIYEQYF
j_gene: TRBJ2-7
abundance: many
v_gene: TRBV19
d_gene: TRBD1

CDR3nt: TGTGCCAGCAGAGTTACCAGGGACATGGAGGGTTTCTTT
CDR3aa: CASRVTRDMEGFF
j_gene: TRBJ1-1
abundance: few
v_gene: TRBV6-5
d_gene: NA

CDR3nt: TGCGCCAGCAGCCACAGGGGGACTGAAGCTTTCTTT
CDR3aa: CASSHRGTEAFF
j_gene: TRBJ1-1
abundance: NA
v_gene: TRBV4-3
d_gene: TRBD1

CDR3nt: TGTGCCAGCAGCCCATGGAGCGGGAGGGCTGAGGAGCAGTTCTTC
CDR3aa: CASSPWSGRAEEQFF
j_gene: TRBJ2-1
abundance: NA
v_gene: TRBV7-9
d_gene: TRBD2

CDR3nt: TGTGCCAGCAGCTTAGGAGCTTCGGAAACCTACGAGCAGTACTTC
CDR3aa: CASSLGASETYEQYF
j_gene: TRBJ2-7
abundance: NA
v_gene: TRBV7-6
d_gene: NA

CDR3nt: TGTGCCAGCAGCCGATCGGGGATGGGGGCTGAAAAACTGTTTTTT
CDR3aa: CASSRSGMGAEKLFF
j_gene: TRBJ1-4
abundance: few
v_gene: TRBV11-2
d_gene: NA

CDR3nt: TGCAGTGCTAGAGATCAGAGGGGGCGGTCAGATACGCAGTATTTT
CDR3aa: CSARDQRGRSDTQYF
j_gene: TRBJ2-3
abundance: NA
v_gene: TRBV20-1
d_gene: TRBD1

CDR3nt: TGTGCCATCAGCTTGACTAGCGGGAGAGCCTACGAGCAGTACTTC
CDR3aa: CAISLTSGRAYEQYF
j_gene: TRBJ2-7
abundance: NA
v_gene: TRBV10-3
d_gene: TRBD2

CDR3nt: TGTGCCAGCAGCCCTGGGACAGGGCCGGGCGAGCAGTACTTC
CDR3aa: CASSPGTGPGEQYF
j_gene: TRBJ2-7
abundance: NA
v_gene: TRBV5-5
d_gene: TRBD1

CDR3nt: TGCGCCAGCAGCCAGGGGAGAACAACCACTGAAGCTTTCTTT
CDR3aa: CASSQGRTTTEAFF
j_gene: TRBJ1-1
abundance: few
v_gene: TRBV4-1
d_gene: NA

CDR3nt: TGTGCCACCAGTGATACATCCGGGACTAGCGGGATAACCAATGAGCAGTTCTTC
CDR3aa: CATSDTSGTSGITNEQFF
j_gene: TRBJ2-1
abundance: NA
v_gene: TRBV24-1
d_gene: TRBD2

CDR3nt: TGTGCCAGCAGCCGCACGGGACAAGAAGCTTTCTTT
CDR3aa: CASSRTGQEAFF
j_gene: TRBJ1-1
abundance: few
v_gene: TRBV7-9
d_gene: NA

CDR3nt: TGCGCCAGCAGCTTGAGCACGGGGAGCTCCTACGAGCAGTACTTC
CDR3aa: CASSLSTGSSYEQYF
j_gene: TRBJ2-7
abundance: NA
v_gene: TRBV5-1
d_gene: NA